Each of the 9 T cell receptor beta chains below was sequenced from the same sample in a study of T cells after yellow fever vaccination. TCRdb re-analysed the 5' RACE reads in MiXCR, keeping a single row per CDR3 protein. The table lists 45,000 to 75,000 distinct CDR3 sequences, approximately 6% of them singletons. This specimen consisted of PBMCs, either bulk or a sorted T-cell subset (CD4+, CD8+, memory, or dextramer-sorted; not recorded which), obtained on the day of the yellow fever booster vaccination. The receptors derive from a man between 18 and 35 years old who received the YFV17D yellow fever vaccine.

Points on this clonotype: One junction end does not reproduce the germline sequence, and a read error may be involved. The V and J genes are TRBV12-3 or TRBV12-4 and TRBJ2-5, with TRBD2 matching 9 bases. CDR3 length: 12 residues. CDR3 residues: CASSLAGPPQYF. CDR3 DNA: TGTGCCAGCAGTCTAGCGGGGCCCCCCCAGTACTTC.

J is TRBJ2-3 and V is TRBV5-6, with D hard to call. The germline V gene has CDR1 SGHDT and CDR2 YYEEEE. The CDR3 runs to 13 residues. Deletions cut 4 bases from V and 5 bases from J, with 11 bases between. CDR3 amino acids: CASSGIHEDTQYF. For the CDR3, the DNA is TGTGCCAGCAGCGGCATTCATGAAGATACGCAGTATTTT.

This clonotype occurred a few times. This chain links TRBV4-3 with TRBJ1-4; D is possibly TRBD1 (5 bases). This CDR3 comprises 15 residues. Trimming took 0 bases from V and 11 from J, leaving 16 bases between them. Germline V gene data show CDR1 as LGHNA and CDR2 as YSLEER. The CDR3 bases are TGCGCCAGCAGCCAAGATTTTCCGGGGGGAGGGAAACTGTTTTTT. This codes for CASSQDFPGGGKLFF.

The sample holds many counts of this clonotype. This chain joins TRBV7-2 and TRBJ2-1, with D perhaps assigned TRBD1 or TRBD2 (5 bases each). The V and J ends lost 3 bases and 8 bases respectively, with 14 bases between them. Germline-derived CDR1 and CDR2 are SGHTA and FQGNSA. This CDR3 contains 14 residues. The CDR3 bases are TGTGCCAGCAGCTTTGGCAGGGAGATCGATGAGCAGTTCTTC. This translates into CASSFGREIDEQFF. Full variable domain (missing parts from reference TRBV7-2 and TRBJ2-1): GAGVSQSPSNKVTEKGKDVELRCDPISGHTALYWYRQSLGQGLEFLIYFQGNSAPDKSGLPSDRFSAERTGGSVSTLTIQRTQQEDSAVYLCASSFGREIDEQFFGPGTRLTVL.

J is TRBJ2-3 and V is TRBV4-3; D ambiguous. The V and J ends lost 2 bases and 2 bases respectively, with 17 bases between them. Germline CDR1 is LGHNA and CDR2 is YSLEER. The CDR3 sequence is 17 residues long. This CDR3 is CASSQKALALDTDTQYF. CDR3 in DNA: TGCGCCAGCAGCCAAAAGGCCCTTGCGTTGGACACAGATACGCAGTATTTT.

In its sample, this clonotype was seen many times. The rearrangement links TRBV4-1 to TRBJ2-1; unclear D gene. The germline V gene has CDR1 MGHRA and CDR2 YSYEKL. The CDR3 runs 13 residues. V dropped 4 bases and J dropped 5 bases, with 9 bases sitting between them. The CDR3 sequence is CASSLRLDNEQFF. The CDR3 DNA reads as TGCGCCAGCAGCCTCCGACTCGACAATGAGCAGTTCTTC.

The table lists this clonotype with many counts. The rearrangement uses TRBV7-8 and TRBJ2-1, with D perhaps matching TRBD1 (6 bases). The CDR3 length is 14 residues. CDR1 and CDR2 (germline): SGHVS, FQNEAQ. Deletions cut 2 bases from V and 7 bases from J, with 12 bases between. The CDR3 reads CASSLRTARNEQFF. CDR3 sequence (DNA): TGTGCCAGCAGCTTACGGACAGCCAGAAATGAGCAGTTCTTC.

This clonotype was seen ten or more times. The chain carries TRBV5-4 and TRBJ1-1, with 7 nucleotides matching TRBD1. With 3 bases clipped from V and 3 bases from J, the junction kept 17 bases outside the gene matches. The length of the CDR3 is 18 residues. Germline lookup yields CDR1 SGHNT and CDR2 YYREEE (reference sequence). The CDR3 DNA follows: TGTGCCAGCAGCTGGACCACGACAGGGCTATATTATCACACTGAAGCTTTCTTT. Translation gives CASSWTTTGLYYHTEAFF.

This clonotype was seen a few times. DNA for the CDR3: TGTGCCAGCAGCGACGGGGCAGGACAAGAGACCCAGTACTTC. Translation: CASSDGAGQETQYF. This sequence joins TRBV25-1 and TRBJ2-5, with D tentatively TRBD1 or TRBD2 (5 bases each). V lost 6 bases and J lost 2, with 13 bases in between. The CDR3 is 14 residues long. The germline gives CDR1 MGHDK, CDR2 SYGVNS.